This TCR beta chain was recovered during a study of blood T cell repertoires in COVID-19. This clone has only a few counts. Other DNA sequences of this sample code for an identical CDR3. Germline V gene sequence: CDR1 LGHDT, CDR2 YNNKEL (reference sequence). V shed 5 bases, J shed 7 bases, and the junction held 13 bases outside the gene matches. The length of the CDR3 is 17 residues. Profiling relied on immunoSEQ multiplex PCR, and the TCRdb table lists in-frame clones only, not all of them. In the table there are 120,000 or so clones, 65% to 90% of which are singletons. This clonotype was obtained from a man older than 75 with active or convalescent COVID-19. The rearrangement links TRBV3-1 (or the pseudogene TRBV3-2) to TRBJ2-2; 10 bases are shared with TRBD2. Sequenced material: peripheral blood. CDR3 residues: CASSSIPAGGRGGELFF. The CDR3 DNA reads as TGTGCCAGCAGCTCAATCCCAGCGGGGGGGCGAGGCGGGGAGCTGTTTTTT.